This T cell receptor beta chain is drawn from a study of vaccination and CD4 T cells after COVID-19. As to this clonotype: Its specificity is unknown.

The treatment denotes: approximately 11-day PBMC culture with coronavirus spike peptide pools or control peptides (ViraFEST assay). Following expansion of antigen-specific T cells with peptide pools, ViraFEST then sequenced TCRs. Study results and limitations: Early post-infection timepoints were not included, and relatively few convalescent patients were studied.

Oncomine TCR Beta short-read sequencing was applied to DNA from cultured CD4+ T cells. TCRdb re-analysed the PCR reads in MiXCR, keeping a single row per CDR3 protein. The table includes over 8,500 distinct CDR3 sequences, approximately 67% detected once. The sequenced sample was CD4+ T cells from blood, cultured in vitro, obtained before SARS-CoV-2 vaccination. The receptor was isolated from a human donor who had recovered from COVID-19.

The CDR3 bases are TGTGCCAGCAGTTCGGACAGGGGGTATAATTCACCCCTCCACTTT. Amino acid sequence: CASSSDRGYNSPLHF. The V call is TRBV2, the J call TRBJ1-6; 10 bases are a match to TRBD1. V shed 5 bases and J 4 bases; nucleotides not matched to a gene: 2. Germline-derived CDR1 and CDR2 are SNHLY and FYNNEI. The CDR3 contains 15 residues.